The 15 T cell receptor beta chains below come from one sample, sequenced in a study of radiotherapy plus CTLA-4 blockade in lung cancer. Data came from immunoSEQ multiplex PCR; TCRdb stores just in-frame clones and leaves some out. In the table there are approximately 47,000 clones, 50% to 70% of which are singletons. The sequencing used peripheral blood, collected from a patient treated with radiotherapy plus ipilimumab. The source of these receptors is a human donor with non-small cell lung cancer who had a partial response to radiotherapy plus ipilimumab.

V is TRBV7-3 and J is TRBJ2-7, with 7 nucleotides matching TRBD1. J lost 3 bases, V lost 5 bases, and 10 bases had no gene match. The CDR3 runs to 15 residues. Germline V gene data show CDR1 as SGHTA and CDR2 as FQGTGA. The CDR3 coding sequence is TGTGCCAGCAGCGAGAGTCCGGGACAGCACTACGAGCAGTACTTC. Translated, it gives CASSESPGQHYEQYF.

This clone was counted between two and nine times. The chain carries TRBV7-8 and TRBJ1-5, with a possible D match to TRBD1 (6 bases). V was trimmed by 5 bases and J by 7 bases, leaving 15 bases between them. CDR1 is SGHVS, CDR2 FQNEAQ, per germline. There are 14 residues in the CDR3. The chain's CDR3 is CASSQGTLDQPQHF. In DNA, the CDR3 is TGTGCCAGCAGCCAAGGGACACTAGACCAGCCCCAGCATTTT.

This clone came up a few times. The chain recombines TRBV19 with TRBJ1-5, with no clear D. Germline CDR1 reads LNHDA; CDR2 reads SQIVND (reference sequence). V was clipped by 1 base and J by 0 bases, with 7 bases between them. The CDR3 is made up of 15 amino acids. In DNA form, the CDR3 reads TGTGCCAGTAGTATAGCGGGGTATAGCAATCAGCCCCAGCATTTT. Translating gives CASSIAGYSNQPQHF.

This clone was picked up a small number of times. The chain recombines TRBV6-5 with TRBJ1-6, with 9 bases identical to TRBD1. There are 15 residues in the CDR3. J was trimmed by 7 bases and V by 6 bases; bases with no gene match: 7. CDR1 MNHEY and CDR2 SVGAGI come from the germline V gene. CDR3 loop: CASRTGGRGNSPLHF. The CDR3 nucleotides are TGTGCCAGCAGAACAGGGGGCCGCGGAAATTCACCCCTCCACTTT.

This chain uses TRBV6-6 with TRBJ2-1; TRBD1 agrees at 9 bases. J lost 5 bases, V lost 2 bases, and 1 base had no gene match. The germline gives CDR1 MNHNY, CDR2 SVGAGI (reference sequence). The CDR3 has 14 residues. The DNA of the CDR3 is TGTGCCAGCAGTTACGGACAGGGGAACAATGAGCAGTTCTTC. Protein sequence: CASSYGQGNNEQFF.

This clone was detected only a few times. This chain connects TRBV7-9 to TRBJ2-3; 11 positions agree with TRBD1. Per germline, CDR1 SEHNR and CDR2 FQNEAQ (reference sequence). CDR3 length equals 15 residues. Germline trimming cut 3 bases from V and 1 base from J; bases unmatched to any gene: 0. The CDR3 protein is CASSLGQGGTDTQYF. The DNA for the CDR3 is TGTGCCAGCAGCTTGGGACAGGGGGGCACAGATACGCAGTATTTT.

The table lists this clone with a few counts. The chain joins TRBV19 to TRBJ2-5; 14 positions agree with TRBD2. The CDR3 spans 16 residues. Germline trimming cut 5 bases from V and 1 base from J; bases unmatched to any gene: 3. Germline V gives CDR1 LNHDA, CDR2 SQIVND (reference sequence). This CDR3 reads CASSLGTSGGQETQYF. CDR3 coding DNA: TGTGCCAGTAGTCTCGGGACTAGCGGGGGCCAAGAGACCCAGTACTTC. Complete variable domain (other parts from reference TRBV19 and TRBJ2-5): DGGITQSPKYLFRKEGQNVTLSCEQNLNHDAMYWYRQDPGQGLRLIYYSQIVNDFQKGDIAEGYSVSREKKESFPLTVTSAQKNPTAFYLCASSLGTSGGQETQYFGPGTRLLVL.

This clone was seen at least ten times. J is TRBJ1-4 and V is TRBV27; 7 nucleotides line up with TRBD1. Per the germline V gene, CDR1 is MNHEY and CDR2 is SMNVEV (reference sequence). The J segment lost 0 bases and the V segment lost 3 bases, leaving 4 bases of the junction unmatched. The CDR3 loop spans 16 amino acids. The CDR3 nucleotides are TGTGCCAGCAGTTTCTACAGGGGATCAACTAATGAAAAACTGTTTTTT. Amino acids: CASSFYRGSTNEKLFF.

The chain uses TRBV9 and TRBJ1-1, with 10 bases matching TRBD1. V gave up 4 bases and J gave up 1 base; unmatched junction bases: 10. Germline CDR1 is SGDLS and CDR2 is YYNGEE. CDR3 size: 17 residues. The CDR3 bases are TGTGCCAGCAGCCCGCGGGACAGGGGTTTTGGGAACACTGAAGCTTTCTTT. Amino acid sequence: CASSPRDRGFGNTEAFF.

This chain uses TRBV2 with TRBJ1-3; 7 nucleotides match TRBD1. The germline gives CDR1 SNHLY, CDR2 FYNNEI. The junction had 3 bases not matched to a gene; V was cut back by 9 bases and J by 4 bases. The CDR3 totals 12 residues. The CDR3 region has the DNA TGTGCCAGGACAGGGCTAGGAAACACCATATATTTT. This codes for CARTGLGNTIYF.

This sequence joins TRBV30 and TRBJ2-2; 7 nucleotides align to TRBD1. CDR3 length equals 13 residues. The V gene's germline CDR1 is GTSNPN and CDR2 SVGIG (reference sequence). Unmatched junction bases numbered 2, after V lost 3 bases and J lost 4 bases. The CDR3 spells CAWRPGGTGELFF. The CDR3 DNA reads TGTGCCTGGAGACCAGGGGGCACCGGGGAGCTGTTTTTT.

The chain carries TRBV29-1 and TRBJ2-1, with 7 bases aligning to TRBD2. This CDR3 is built from 12 residues. The ends lost 4 bases at V and 9 bases at J; junction bases unmatched: 6. Per the germline V gene, CDR1 is SQVTM and CDR2 is ANQGSEA. The DNA for the CDR3 is TGCAGCGTTGGGACTAGTGTGGGTGAGCAGTTCTTC. Translated, it gives CSVGTSVGEQFF.

The chain links TRBV15 to TRBJ1-2; D ambiguous. Germline-derived CDR1 and CDR2 are LNHNV and YYDKDF (reference sequence). The CDR3 consists of 14 residues. V was pared by 5 bases and J by 0 bases, with 10 bases between. CDR3 nucleotide sequence: TGTGCCACCAGCCTGAGCGGGACTAACTATGGCTACACCTTC. Protein: CATSLSGTNYGYTF.

This clone was counted a single time. The CDR3: CASSSTFGQPHEQYF. CDR3 DNA sequence: TGCGCCAGCAGCTCTACTTTTGGACAGCCCCACGAGCAGTACTTC. This chain connects TRBV5-1 to TRBJ2-7; perhaps TRBD1 as D (6 bases). Germline V CDR1 and CDR2: SGHRS, YFSETQ. The CDR3 extends over 15 amino acids. V was cut by 3 bases and J by 5 bases, with 18 bases left in between.

A few counts support this clone. The chain uses TRBV6-1 and TRBJ2-7; 7 bases fit TRBD1. V lost 5 bases, J lost 9 bases, and 7 bases stayed unmatched. Germline-derived CDR1 and CDR2 are MNHNS and SASEGT. The CDR3 extends over 12 amino acids. Here the CDR3 reads CASSRQGHGQYF. CDR3 nucleotide sequence: TGTGCCAGCAGTCGACAGGGACACGGGCAGTACTTC.